Below, 23 T cell receptor beta chains from the same sample are listed, as sequenced in a study of blood T cell repertoires in COVID-19. Using immunoSEQ multiplex PCR, the repertoire was profiled, and TCRdb retains in-frame clones only, with some absent. The repertoire has some 41,000 clones, more than 85% of them found once; the top ten carry more than 5.5%. Sequenced material: peripheral blood. Receptors were obtained from a human donor in a cohort sampled during active COVID-19.

A remark on this clone: Other DNA sequences within the sample encode an identical CDR3. The chain couples TRBV9 to TRBJ2-1; 7 bases line up with TRBD2. Germline CDR1 is SGDLS and CDR2 is YYNGEE. V dropped 5 bases and J dropped 2; count of bases not matched to a gene: 10. This CDR3 comprises 16 residues. The CDR3 DNA follows: TGTGCCAGCAGTCCGGCCGGGACTACCGCCTACAATGAGCAGTTCTTC. This sequence encodes CASSPAGTTAYNEQFF.

The V call is TRBV27, the J call TRBJ2-2; 8 bases line up with TRBD2. Germline loops: CDR1 MNHEY, CDR2 SMNVEV (reference sequence). V lost 6 bases and J lost 6; bases outside the gene matches: 9. There are 15 residues in the CDR3. The CDR3 sequence: CASRNGGASSGELFF. The DNA of the CDR3 is TGTGCCAGCAGAAACGGGGGGGCGAGTTCCGGGGAGCTGTTTTTT.

This clone was seen only once. The chain carries TRBV6-5 and TRBJ1-1; D gene uncertain. Germline V gives CDR1 MNHEY, CDR2 SVGAGI. V shed 9 bases and J shed 4 bases, with 18 bases lying between them. The CDR3 loop spans 14 amino acids. In DNA, the CDR3 is TGTGCCAGTTGTAAGTGGCAGGCCGGCACTGAAGCTTTCTTT. It codes for CASCKWQAGTEAFF.

The chain combines TRBV3-1 (or the pseudogene TRBV3-2) with TRBJ2-7; 10 bases agree with TRBD2. The CDR3 consists of 15 residues. Germline V CDR1 and CDR2: LGHDT, YNNKEL (reference sequence). J gave up 2 bases and V 4 bases, and 5 bases lay outside the gene matches. The CDR3 spells CASSPTSGAPYEQYF. The CDR3 region has the DNA TGTGCCAGCAGCCCAACTAGCGGGGCCCCCTACGAGCAGTACTTC.

The chain carries TRBV19 and TRBJ1-2, with D hard to call. The CDR3 runs to 15 residues. CDR1 and CDR2 (germline): LNHDA, SQIVND (reference sequence). Trimming took off 4 bases at V and 0 bases at J, with 12 bases between the two ends. In DNA form, the CDR3 reads TGTGCCAGTAGTACAAGACACGGCTCTAACTATGGCTACACCTTC. It specifies CASSTRHGSNYGYTF.

This CDR3 reads CASSFSGRNEQFF. CDR3 DNA: TGTGCCAGCAGTTTCTCAGGGAGGAATGAGCAGTTCTTC. J is TRBJ2-1 and V is TRBV27; perhaps TRBD2 as D (6 bases). Between the trimmed V and J ends, which lost 3 bases and 7 bases, there was a span of 10 bases. CDR1 is MNHEY and CDR2 is SMNVEV in the germline V gene (reference sequence). This CDR3 has 13 residues.

The chain joins TRBV5-1 to TRBJ2-2; 8 nucleotides agree with TRBD2. Germline CDR1 reads SGHRS; CDR2 reads YFSETQ. J lost 4 bases, V lost 0 bases, and 8 bases had no gene match. This CDR3 region has 17 residues. CDR3 loop: CASSLEAPGLVTGELFF. In DNA form, the CDR3 reads TGCGCCAGCAGCTTGGAAGCACCGGGACTAGTCACCGGGGAGCTGTTTTTT.

This chain uses TRBV6-2 or TRBV6-3 with TRBJ2-1; 8 positions match TRBD1. The CDR3 sequence is 14 residues long. Germline values: CDR1 MNHEY, CDR2 SVGEGT. V gave up 5 bases and J gave up 8 bases; unmatched junction bases: 8. CDR3 DNA: TGTGCCAGCAGTCCGGGACAGGTCGTTTATGAGCAGTTCTTC. This codes for CASSPGQVVYEQFF.

The chain has TRBV7-9 and TRBJ2-6, with D possibly matching TRBD2 (5 bases). This CDR3 comprises 15 residues. Germline assignment: CDR1 SEHNR and CDR2 FQNEAQ (reference sequence). V was shortened by 2 bases and J by 2 bases, with 7 bases between the two germline ends. The CDR3 sequence is CASSLFGTGANVLTF. As DNA, the CDR3 is TGTGCCAGCAGCTTATTCGGGACTGGGGCCAACGTCCTGACTTTC.

The CDR3 is CATSDFSGTGDCGLFF. The CDR3 DNA sequence: TGTGCCACCAGTGATTTTTCCGGGACAGGGGATTGCGGACTGTTTTTT. The chain couples TRBV24-1 to TRBJ1-4; 10 nucleotides match TRBD1. The CDR3 is made up of 16 amino acids. V was pared by 1 base and J by 13 bases, with 11 bases of the junction left unmatched. Looked up from germline, CDR1 is KGHDR and CDR2 is SFDVKD.

The V and J genes are TRBV29-1 and TRBJ2-7, with 7 positions matching TRBD1. Germline assignment: CDR1 SQVTM and CDR2 ANQGSEA. V gave up 4 bases and J gave up 4 bases; unmatched junction bases: 4. The CDR3 length is 12 residues. CDR3: CSVGDSTYEQYF. CDR3 sequence (DNA): TGCAGCGTTGGGGACAGTACATACGAGCAGTACTTC.

This clone has a handful of counts. The chain employs TRBV27 and TRBJ1-5; 8 bases are a match to TRBD1. V gave up 5 bases and J gave up 0 bases; unmatched junction bases: 9. The CDR3 totals 17 residues. Germline V CDR1 and CDR2: MNHEY, SMNVEV (reference sequence). The CDR3 bases are TGTGCCAGCAGTATATATGGGACAGGTCATAGCAATCAGCCCCAGCATTTT. Translating it yields CASSIYGTGHSNQPQHF.

The chain combines TRBV12-5 with TRBJ1-1, with TRBD1 as a possible D gene (5 bases). V lost 5 bases and J 3 bases, leaving 10 bases between the germline ends. The germline gives CDR1 LGHNT, CDR2 FRNRAP. The CDR3 extends over 13 amino acids. CDR3: CASGPRGDTEAFF. The CDR3 DNA reads as TGTGCTAGTGGTCCTCGGGGGGACACTGAAGCTTTCTTT. Filled out from reference TRBV12-5 and TRBJ1-1, the complete variable domain reads DARVTQTPRHKVTEMGQEVTMRCQPILGHNTVFWYRQTMMQGLELLAYFRNRAPLDDSGMPKDRFSAEMPDATLATLKIQPSEPRDSAVYFCASGPRGDTEAFFGQGTRLTVV.

V and J are TRBV4-3 and TRBJ2-3, with a tentative D call TRBD2 (5 bases). V dropped 0 bases and J dropped 5 bases, with 15 bases sitting between them. This CDR3 is 16 amino acids long. Germline-derived CDR1 and CDR2 are LGHNA and YSLEER. The CDR3: CASSQDPGAAGDTQYF. CDR3 nucleotides: TGCGCCAGCAGCCAAGATCCCGGAGCGGCAGGAGATACGCAGTATTTT.

The rearrangement uses TRBV5-4 and TRBJ1-2; D might be TRBD1 (6 bases). The germline CDR1 and CDR2 sequences are SGHNT and YYREEE (reference sequence). The CDR3 consists of 15 residues. V lost 4 bases and J 5 bases, leaving 18 bases between the germline ends. This CDR3 reads CASSIGREGVYGYTF. CDR3 DNA: TGTGCCAGCAGCATCGGCAGGGAGGGGGTTTATGGCTACACCTTC.

J is TRBJ2-2 and V is TRBV6-6, with 8 bases that match TRBD2. Germline V gene sequence: CDR1 MNHNY, CDR2 SVGAGI (reference sequence). Trimming took 6 bases from V and 7 from J; bases not matched to a gene: 10. CDR3 size: 15 residues. DNA for the CDR3: TGTGCCAGCAGCCCAGCGGGGGACCTTGGCGGGGAGCTGTTTTTT. Protein product: CASSPAGDLGGELFF.

V gene TRBV19 combines with J gene TRBJ1-5, with no clear D. CDR1 and CDR2 from the germline V gene are LNHDA and SQIVND (reference sequence). The V and J ends lost 3 bases and 5 bases respectively, with 8 bases between them. This CDR3 contains 13 residues. As DNA, the CDR3 is TGTGCCAGTAGTATCGAACAAGATCAGCCCCAGCATTTT. Translated, it gives CASSIEQDQPQHF.

This chain links TRBV28 with TRBJ1-1, with 9 bases identical to TRBD1. Germline V gene lookup returns CDR1 MDHEN and CDR2 SYDVKM. Germline trimming cut 4 bases from V and 6 bases from J; bases unmatched to any gene: 3. The CDR3 is 13 residues long. CDR3 DNA sequence: TGTGCCAGCAGTTCGGGACAGGGCTCTGAAGCTTTCTTT. It encodes CASSSGQGSEAFF.

The chain recombines TRBV27 with TRBJ1-1; D is uncertain. In germline, CDR1 is MNHEY, CDR2 SMNVEV (reference sequence). The CDR3 has 14 residues. The ends were cut back, 5 bases at V and 2 bases at J, with 12 bases in the middle. CDR3 DNA: TGTGCCAGCAGTGTAATACGGGGAAACACTGAAGCTTTCTTT. This codes for CASSVIRGNTEAFF.

This chain links TRBV12-3 or TRBV12-4 with TRBJ2-3; 7 bases are a match to TRBD2. CDR3 length: 11 residues. V shed 8 bases, J shed 9 bases, and the junction held 5 bases outside the gene matches. This chain's CDR3 is CASGEGPTQYF. CDR3 nucleotides: TGTGCCAGCGGGGAGGGTCCCACGCAGTATTTT.

J is TRBJ1-4 and V is TRBV3-1 (or the pseudogene TRBV3-2); 8 bases are shared with TRBD1. CDR3 length: 15 amino acids. The ends lost 5 bases at V and 5 bases at J; junction bases unmatched: 7. The germline V gene encodes CDR1 LGHDT and CDR2 YNNKEL (reference sequence). The CDR3 loop reads CASSEIGQGNEKLFF. Here the CDR3 DNA reads TGTGCCAGCAGCGAGATCGGACAGGGAAATGAAAAACTGTTTTTT.

The chain carries TRBV28 and TRBJ2-3; tentative D call: TRBD1 (6 bases). The CDR3 sequence is 16 residues long. Trimming took off 4 bases at V and 2 bases at J, with 16 bases between the two ends. From germline, CDR1 is MDHEN and CDR2 SYDVKM. The CDR3 nucleotides are TGTGCCAGCAGTTCCACAGGGTTGGGAATCACAGATACGCAGTATTTT. It yields the protein CASSSTGLGITDTQYF.

The CDR3, as DNA: TGCGCCAGCAGCCAGGGGGGATACACCGGGGAGCTGTTTTTT. Protein product: CASSQGGYTGELFF. The gene calls are TRBV4-1 and TRBJ2-2; D possibly corresponds to TRBD2 (6 bases). The CDR3 contains 14 residues. Germline CDR1 and CDR2: MGHRA and YSYEKL. Trimming left V 3 bases short and J 3 bases short, with 8 bases between.